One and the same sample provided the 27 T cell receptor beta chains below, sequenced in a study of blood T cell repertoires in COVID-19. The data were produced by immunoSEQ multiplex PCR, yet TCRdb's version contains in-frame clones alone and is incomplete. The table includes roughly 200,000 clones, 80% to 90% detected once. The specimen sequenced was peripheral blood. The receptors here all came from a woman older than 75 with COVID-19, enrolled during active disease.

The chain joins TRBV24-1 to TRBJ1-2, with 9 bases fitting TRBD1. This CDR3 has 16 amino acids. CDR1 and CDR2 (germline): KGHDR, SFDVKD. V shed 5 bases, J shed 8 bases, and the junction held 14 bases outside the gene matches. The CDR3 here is CATSAFAGTGFLGYTF. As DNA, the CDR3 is TGTGCCACCAGTGCCTTTGCCGGGACAGGGTTTTTGGGCTACACCTTC.

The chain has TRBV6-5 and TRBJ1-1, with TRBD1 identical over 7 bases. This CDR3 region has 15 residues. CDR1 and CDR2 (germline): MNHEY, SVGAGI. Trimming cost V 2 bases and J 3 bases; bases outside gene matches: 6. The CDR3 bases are TGTGCCAGCAGTTACCGGGACAGCTTACACACTGAAGCTTTCTTT. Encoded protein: CASSYRDSLHTEAFF.

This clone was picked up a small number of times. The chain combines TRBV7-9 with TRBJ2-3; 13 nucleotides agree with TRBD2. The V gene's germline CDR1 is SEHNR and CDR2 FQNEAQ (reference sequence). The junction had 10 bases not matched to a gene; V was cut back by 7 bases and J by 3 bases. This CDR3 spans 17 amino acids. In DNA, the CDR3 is TGTGCCAGCACCTCCAGGACTAGCGGGAGCCCAACAGATACGCAGTATTTT. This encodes CASTSRTSGSPTDTQYF. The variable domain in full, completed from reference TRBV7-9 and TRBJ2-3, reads DTGVSQNPRHKITKRGQNVTFRCDPISEHNRLYWYRQTLGQGPEFLTYFQNEAQLEKSRLLSDRFSAERPKGSFSTLEIQRTEQGDSAMYLCASTSRTSGSPTDTQYFGPGTRLTVL.

CDR3 coding DNA: TGTGCCAGCAGCTTAGATCCTAGTTTCCGCGAGCAGTACTTC. Protein product: CASSLDPSFREQYF. This rearrangement joins TRBV7-2 to TRBJ2-7; D remains unclear. Trimming shortened V by 1 base and J by 6 bases, and 13 bases separated the two germline ends. The germline CDR1 and CDR2 sequences are SGHTA and FQGNSA. The length of the CDR3 is 14 residues.

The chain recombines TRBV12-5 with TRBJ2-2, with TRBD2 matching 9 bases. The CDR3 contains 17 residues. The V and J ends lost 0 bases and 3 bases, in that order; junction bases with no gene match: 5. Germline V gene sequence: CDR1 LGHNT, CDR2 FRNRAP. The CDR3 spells CASGLVHTSGYTGELFF. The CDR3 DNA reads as TGTGCTAGTGGTTTGGTACACACTAGCGGGTACACCGGGGAGCTGTTTTTT. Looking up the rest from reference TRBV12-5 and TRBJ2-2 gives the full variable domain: DARVTQTPRHKVTEMGQEVTMRCQPILGHNTVFWYRQTMMQGLELLAYFRNRAPLDDSGMPKDRFSAEMPDATLATLKIQPSEPRDSAVYFCASGLVHTSGYTGELFFGEGSRLTVL.

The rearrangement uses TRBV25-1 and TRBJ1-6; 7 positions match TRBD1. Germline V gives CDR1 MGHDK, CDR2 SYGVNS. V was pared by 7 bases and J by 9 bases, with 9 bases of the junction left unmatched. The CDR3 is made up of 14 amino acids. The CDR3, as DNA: TGTGCCAGCACCGAGGCAGGGGGTATTTCACCCCTCCACTTT. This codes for CASTEAGGISPLHF.

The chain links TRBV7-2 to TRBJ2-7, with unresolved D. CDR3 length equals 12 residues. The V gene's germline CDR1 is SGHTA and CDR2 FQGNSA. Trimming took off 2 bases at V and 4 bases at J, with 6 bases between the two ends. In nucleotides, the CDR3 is TGTGCCAGCAGCTTAAGTCTATACGAGCAGTACTTC. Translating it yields CASSLSLYEQYF.

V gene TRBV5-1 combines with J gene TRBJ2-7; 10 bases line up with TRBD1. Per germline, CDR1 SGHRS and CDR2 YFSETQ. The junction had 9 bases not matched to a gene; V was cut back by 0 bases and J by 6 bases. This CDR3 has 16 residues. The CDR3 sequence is CASSLGLPGQGFEQYF. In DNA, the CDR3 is TGCGCCAGCAGCTTGGGTCTACCGGGACAGGGGTTCGAGCAGTACTTC. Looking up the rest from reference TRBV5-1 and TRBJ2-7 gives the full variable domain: KAGVTQTPRYLIKTRGQQVTLSCSPISGHRSVSWYQQTPGQGLQFLFEYFSETQRNKGNFPGRFSGRQFSNSRSEMNVSTLELGDSALYLCASSLGLPGQGFEQYFGPGTRLTVT.

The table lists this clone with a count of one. CDR3 residues: CASSLGQGRTEAFF. As DNA, the CDR3 is TGTGCCAGCAGCCTAGGACAGGGACGCACTGAAGCTTTCTTT. The chain recombines TRBV7-2 with TRBJ1-1; TRBD1 matches at 8 bases. Germline V gives CDR1 SGHTA, CDR2 FQGNSA. Trimming cost V 5 bases and J 4 bases; bases outside gene matches: 6. This CDR3 has 14 amino acids.

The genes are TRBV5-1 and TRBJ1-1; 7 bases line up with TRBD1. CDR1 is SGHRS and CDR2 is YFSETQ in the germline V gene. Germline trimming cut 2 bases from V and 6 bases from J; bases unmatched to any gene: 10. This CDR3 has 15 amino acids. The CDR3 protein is CASSFIMAQGAEAFF. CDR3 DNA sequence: TGCGCCAGCAGCTTTATTATGGCTCAGGGGGCTGAAGCTTTCTTT.

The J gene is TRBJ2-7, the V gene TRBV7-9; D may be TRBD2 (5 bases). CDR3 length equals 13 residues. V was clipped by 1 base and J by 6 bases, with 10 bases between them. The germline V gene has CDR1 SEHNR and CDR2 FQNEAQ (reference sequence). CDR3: CASSLERGTEQYF. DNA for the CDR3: TGTGCCAGCAGCTTAGAACGGGGAACCGAGCAGTACTTC. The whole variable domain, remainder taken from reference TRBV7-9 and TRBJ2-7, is DTGVSQNPRHKITKRGQNVTFRCDPISEHNRLYWYRQTLGQGPEFLTYFQNEAQLEKSRLLSDRFSAERPKGSFSTLEIQRTEQGDSAMYLCASSLERGTEQYFGPGTRLTVT.

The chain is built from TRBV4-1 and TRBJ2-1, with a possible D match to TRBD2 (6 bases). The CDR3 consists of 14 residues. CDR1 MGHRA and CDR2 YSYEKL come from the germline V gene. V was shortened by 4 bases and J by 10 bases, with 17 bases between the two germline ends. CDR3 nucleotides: TGCGCCAGCAGCCCGGAGGAGCGGGCGTGGGAGCAGTTCTTC. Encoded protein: CASSPEERAWEQFF.

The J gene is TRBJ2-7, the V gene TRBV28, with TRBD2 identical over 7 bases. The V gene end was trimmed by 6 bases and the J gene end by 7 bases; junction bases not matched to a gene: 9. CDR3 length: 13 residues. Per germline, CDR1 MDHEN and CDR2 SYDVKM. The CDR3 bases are TGTGCCAGCAGCAGTGGGAGGGTTGGGGAGCAGTACTTC. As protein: CASSSGRVGEQYF.

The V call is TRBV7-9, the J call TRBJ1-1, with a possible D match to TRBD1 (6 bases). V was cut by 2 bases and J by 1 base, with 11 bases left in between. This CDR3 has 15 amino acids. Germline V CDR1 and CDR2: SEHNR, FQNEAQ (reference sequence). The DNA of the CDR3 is TGTGCCAGCAGCTTACGGATACAGGGGAACACTGAAGCTTTCTTT. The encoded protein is CASSLRIQGNTEAFF.

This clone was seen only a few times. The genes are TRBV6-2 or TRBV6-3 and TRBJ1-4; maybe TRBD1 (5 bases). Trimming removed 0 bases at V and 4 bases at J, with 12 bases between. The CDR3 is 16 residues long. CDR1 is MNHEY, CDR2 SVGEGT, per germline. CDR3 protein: CASSYSERDGNEKLFF. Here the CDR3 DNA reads TGTGCCAGCAGTTACTCAGAGCGGGACGGTAATGAAAAACTGTTTTTT.

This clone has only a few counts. The CDR3: CASSGFGTSSYEQYF. CDR3 DNA sequence: TGTGCCAGTAGTGGTTTCGGGACTAGTTCGTACGAGCAGTACTTC. The V call is TRBV19, the J call TRBJ2-7, with 8 nucleotides matching TRBD2. The J segment lost 4 bases and the V segment lost 5 bases, leaving 10 bases of the junction unmatched. Germline values: CDR1 LNHDA, CDR2 SQIVND (reference sequence). This CDR3 region has 15 residues.

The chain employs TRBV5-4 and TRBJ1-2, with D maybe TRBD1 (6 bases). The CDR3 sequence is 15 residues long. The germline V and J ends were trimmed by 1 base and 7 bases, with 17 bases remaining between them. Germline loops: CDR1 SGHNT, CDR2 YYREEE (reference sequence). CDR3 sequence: CASSLLAPGVVGYTF. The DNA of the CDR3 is TGTGCCAGCAGCTTGCTCGCTCCAGGGGTAGTTGGCTACACCTTC.

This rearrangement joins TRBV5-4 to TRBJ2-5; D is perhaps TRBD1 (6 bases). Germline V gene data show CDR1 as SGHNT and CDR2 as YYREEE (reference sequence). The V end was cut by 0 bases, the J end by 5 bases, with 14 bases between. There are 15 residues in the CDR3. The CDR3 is CASSLDPGVGETQYF. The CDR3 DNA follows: TGTGCCAGCAGCTTGGATCCAGGGGTTGGTGAGACCCAGTACTTC.

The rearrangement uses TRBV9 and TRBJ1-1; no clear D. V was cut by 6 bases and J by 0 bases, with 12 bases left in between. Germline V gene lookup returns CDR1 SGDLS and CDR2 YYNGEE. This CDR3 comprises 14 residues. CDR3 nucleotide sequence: TGTGCCAGCACCCGAACAGTCATGAACACTGAAGCTTTCTTT. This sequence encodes CASTRTVMNTEAFF.

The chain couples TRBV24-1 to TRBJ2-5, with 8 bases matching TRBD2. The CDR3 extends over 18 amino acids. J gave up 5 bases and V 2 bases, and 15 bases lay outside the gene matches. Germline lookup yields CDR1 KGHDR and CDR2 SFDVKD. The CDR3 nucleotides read TGTGCCACCAGTGATTATACTAGCGGCCATCCGAGGAGGGAGACCCAGTACTTC. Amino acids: CATSDYTSGHPRRETQYF.

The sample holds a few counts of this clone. Written as DNA, the CDR3 is TGTGCCAGCAGTTTTGGGACTAGCGATATAAAAGAGACCCAGTACTTC. Protein sequence: CASSFGTSDIKETQYF. The J gene is TRBJ2-5, the V gene TRBV28, with 10 bases that match TRBD2. The ends lost 3 bases at V and 3 bases at J; junction bases unmatched: 7. This CDR3 is built from 16 residues. CDR1 is MDHEN, CDR2 SYDVKM, per germline.

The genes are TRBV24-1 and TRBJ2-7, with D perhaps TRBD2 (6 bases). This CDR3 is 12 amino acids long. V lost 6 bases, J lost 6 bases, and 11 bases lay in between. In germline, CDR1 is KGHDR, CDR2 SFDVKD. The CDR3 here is CATSRGLGEQYF. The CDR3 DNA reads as TGTGCCACCAGTCGGGGGTTGGGCGAGCAGTACTTC.

The CDR3 sequence: CASSVAGSSAWQYF. In nucleotides, the CDR3 is TGTGCCAGCAGCGTAGCGGGATCCTCAGCGTGGCAGTACTTC. The chain uses TRBV9 and TRBJ2-7; TRBD2 might be the D (5 bases). V was cut by 0 bases and J by 9 bases, with 16 bases left in between. This CDR3 is built from 14 residues. Germline CDR1 is SGDLS and CDR2 is YYNGEE. The full variable domain, with the rest looked up from reference TRBV9 and TRBJ2-7, is DSGVTQTPKHLITATGQRVTLRCSPRSGDLSVYWYQQSLDQGLQFLIQYYNGEERAKGNILERFSAQQFPDLHSELNLSSLELGDSALYFCASSVAGSSAWQYFGPGTRLTVT.

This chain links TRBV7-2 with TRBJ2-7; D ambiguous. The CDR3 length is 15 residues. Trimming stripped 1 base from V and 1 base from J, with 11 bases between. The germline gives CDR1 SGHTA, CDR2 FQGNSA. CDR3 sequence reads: CASSLESVRSYEQYF. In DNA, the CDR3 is TGTGCCAGCAGCTTAGAATCGGTCCGTTCCTACGAGCAGTACTTC.

The CDR3 sequence is CASGTGEDGYTF. The CDR3 DNA sequence: TGTGCCAGCGGTACAGGGGAGGATGGCTACACCTTC. The chain is built from TRBV19 and TRBJ1-2, with 7 bases matching TRBD1. V lost 9 bases, J lost 6 bases, and 7 bases stayed unmatched. This CDR3 region has 12 residues. Germline CDR1 and CDR2: LNHDA and SQIVND (reference sequence). Full variable domain (remainder filled in from reference TRBV19 and TRBJ1-2): DGGITQSPKYLFRKEGQNVTLSCEQNLNHDAMYWYRQDPGQGLRLIYYSQIVNDFQKGDIAEGYSVSREKKESFPLTVTSAQKNPTAFYLCASGTGEDGYTFGSGTRLTVV.

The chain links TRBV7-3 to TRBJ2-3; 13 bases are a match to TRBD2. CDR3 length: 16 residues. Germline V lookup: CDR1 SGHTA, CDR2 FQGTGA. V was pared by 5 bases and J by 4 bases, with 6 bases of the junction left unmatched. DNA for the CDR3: TGTGCCAGCAGCAGAACTAGCGGGGGGGCGTCAGATACGCAGTATTTT. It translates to CASSRTSGGASDTQYF.

The CDR3 DNA reads TGTGCCAGCAGCCAGACGGACAGGGGGGTTGGAGCTTTCTTT. As protein: CASSQTDRGVGAFF. This sequence joins TRBV4-2 and TRBJ1-1; 10 positions match TRBD1. There are 14 residues in the CDR3. Trimming cost V 3 bases and J 10 bases; bases outside gene matches: 8. Germline CDR1 is LGHNA and CDR2 is YNFKEQ.